This is a list of T cell receptor beta chains from one sample in a study of T cell repertoires in cytomegalovirus infection. One entry per CDR3 protein, called by TCRdb with MiXCR from the reads. The data show roughly 150,000 distinct CDR3 sequences, 20% to 30% seen once. Sequenced sample: PBMCs. The origin of the receptors is a human donor in good health (CMV status not recorded). Some clones in this sample may be carry-over from other donors' samples. The CDR3 runs from the conserved cysteine through the conserved F or W. A D gene is named only where the DNA matches it firmly.

>TRBJ2-5|TRBV7-6|-
CASSLATVQETQYF
>TRBJ2-2|TRBV20-1|-
CSARSGEVTGELFF
>TRBJ2-7|TRBV5-1|-
CASSPTETYEQYF
>TRBJ2-5|TRBV29-1|-
CSVGETQYF
>TRBJ2-6|TRBV6-2/TRBV6-3|-
CASSGQTSGANVLTF
>TRBJ2-1|TRBV28|-
CASSLLPKGQFF
>TRBJ2-3|TRBV7-2|TRBD2
CASSLALRGGTDTQYF
>TRBJ2-3|TRBV10-3|TRBD2
CAITRAGGADTQYF
>TRBJ2-4|TRBV7-2|TRBD2
CASSLIGAGAKNIQYF
>TRBJ2-3|TRBV12-5|TRBD1
CASGPRTGSSTDTQYF
>TRBJ1-3|TRBV19|-
CASTSTGSGNTIYF
>TRBJ2-6|TRBV7-8|TRBD1
CASSLRDRGTGANVLTF
>TRBJ2-1|TRBV10-3|-
CAISRGVTLDNEQFF
>TRBJ2-7|TRBV5-4|TRBD1
CASSFRPGQGSYEQYF
>TRBJ2-4|TRBV14|-
CASSRAPGGIQYF
>TRBJ2-1|TRBV24-1|TRBD2
CATSDPSGGAFYNEQFF
>TRBJ2-1|TRBV6-5|TRBD2
CASSSGGRPANEQFF
>TRBJ1-2|TRBV6-5|TRBD1
CASSDRGQLGGYTF
>TRBJ2-7|TRBV12-3/TRBV12-4|-
CASRPGSSYEQYF
>TRBJ2-3|TRBV10-3|TRBD2
CAIKRESTDTQYF
>TRBJ2-1|TRBV7-2|-
CASSPHSGKNEQFF
>TRBJ2-7|TRBV5-5|-
CASIKHQGGGYEQYF
>TRBJ2-1|TRBV6-2/TRBV6-3|-
CASSYSRAFYNEQFF
>TRBJ2-1|TRBV18|-
CASSPPSKTNEQFF
>TRBJ1-1|TRBV5-4|-
CASSLGAGEAFF
>TRBJ1-1|TRBV7-4|-
CASSGGGMTFF
>TRBJ1-4|TRBV7-6|-
CASSVGQNEKLFF
>TRBJ1-1|TRBV7-8|-
CASSLTEINTEAFF
>TRBJ2-6|TRBV7-2|-
CASSLMGAPSSGANVLTF
>TRBJ1-1|TRBV7-3|-
CASSVQMNTEAFF
>TRBJ2-3|TRBV14|-
CASSQDPRTAQYF
>TRBJ2-2|TRBV18|-
CASSIQGRSRTGELFF
>TRBJ2-1|TRBV7-3|-
CASSPLESSYNEQFF
>TRBJ1-1|TRBV5-1|-
CASSLVPGGLAFF
>TRBJ1-1|TRBV29-1|-
CSVEMYRIAGTEAFF
>TRBJ1-1|TRBV10-3|-
CAISDPGLDTEAFF
>TRBJ2-5|TRBV15|-
CATSRSDGGADETQYF
>TRBJ2-7|TRBV7-2|-
CASSFTGTVAYEQYF
>TRBJ2-7|TRBV28|TRBD2
CASLLGSGRLDEQYF
>TRBJ1-6|TRBV6-6|-
CASWGTSSYNSPLHF
>TRBJ2-7|TRBV7-2|TRBD1
CASSLRPDRASYEQYF
>TRBJ1-5|TRBV20-1|-
CSAKAGTVNQPQHF
>TRBJ2-7|TRBV28|TRBD2
CASSPLAGDLYSYEQYF
>TRBJ1-4|TRBV28|TRBD1
CASSLGLTGGNEKLFF
>TRBJ2-7|TRBV7-8|TRBD2
CASSLVGTSGNEQYF
>TRBJ1-1|TRBV28|TRBD1
CASRVTGGGTEAFF
>TRBJ1-3|TRBV6-5|-
CASSYSHRVSGNTIYF
>TRBJ2-5|TRBV7-6|TRBD2
CASSSGRETQYF
>TRBJ2-7|TRBV25-1|-
CASSGWGAGSYEQYF
>TRBJ2-7|TRBV7-9|-
CASSLDMLPTYEQYF
>TRBJ1-5|TRBV20-1|TRBD1
CSALTGDQPQHF
>TRBJ2-3|TRBV20-1|TRBD1
CSAIWKLDRGRGDTQYF
>TRBJ2-7|TRBV14|-
CASIGGSFRVHEQYF
>TRBJ1-1|TRBV3-1|-
CASRPPGPRRAEAFF